The T cell receptor (beta chain) described here comes from a study of shared clonotypes between healthy human individuals. Produced via immunoSEQ multiplex PCR; TCRdb's table is partial and in-frame only. In the table there are about 2 million clones, about 95% of which are singletons. This CDR3 has 14 amino acids. Germline values: CDR1 GTSNPN, CDR2 SVGIG (reference sequence). Trimming at V came to 7 bases and at J to 5 bases, leaving 13 bases not matched to a gene. This clone was seen just once. Cells designated naive CD8 were CD45RO-negative and were positively selected for CCR7, with terminally differentiated effector memory CD45RA+ cells excluded.

The TCR was taken from a young man in good health. V and J are TRBV30 and TRBJ1-2; 7 bases align to TRBD1. Input material: naive CD8+ T cells sorted from blood. The CDR3 nucleotides read TGTGCCTTTGGAGAGGCGAGGGGGCTTTATGGCTACACCTTC. Translation gives CAFGEARGLYGYTF. The variable domain in full, with the rest retrieved from reference TRBV30 and TRBJ1-2, is SQTIHQWPATLVQPVGSPLSLECTVEGTSNPNLYWYRQAAGRGLQLLFYSVGIGQISSEVPQNLSASRPQDRQFILSSKKLLLSDSGFYLCAFGEARGLYGYTFGSGTRLTVV.